These 9 T cell receptor beta chains originate from one sample sequenced in a study of blood T cell repertoires in COVID-19. Here immunoSEQ multiplex PCR was the method, and the copy in TCRdb shows in-frame clones only, minus some. The sample has fewer than 200,000 clones; roughly 83% are singletons. Sequencing was done on a sample of PBMCs or T cells enriched from blood (not recorded which). The receptors were gathered from a woman in her forties or fifties who had recovered from COVID-19.

The CDR3: CASSQDQGLLAEAFF. CDR3 DNA sequence: TGCGCCAGCAGCCAAGATCAGGGGCTTCTAGCCGAAGCTTTCTTT. V and J are TRBV4-1 and TRBJ1-1, with D tentatively TRBD1 (6 bases). V was shortened by 0 bases and J by 8 bases, with 16 bases between the two germline ends. This CDR3 region has 15 residues. Germline V CDR1 and CDR2: MGHRA, YSYEKL.

V is TRBV7-3 and J is TRBJ2-3, with 9 bases aligning to TRBD2. Trimming at V came to 4 bases and at J to 5 bases, leaving 13 bases not matched to a gene. Germline values: CDR1 SGHTA, CDR2 FQGTGA. The CDR3 is 17 amino acids. The CDR3 DNA reads as TGTGCCAGCAGCTCCACCTCTTTTGCGGGGGGGCTAGATACGCAGTATTTT. It codes for CASSSTSFAGGLDTQYF.

The chain employs TRBV29-1 and TRBJ2-3; D is unresolved. The CDR3 contains 14 residues. V dropped 4 bases and J dropped 6 bases, with 17 bases sitting between them. CDR1 and CDR2 from the germline V gene are SQVTM and ANQGSEA. The CDR3 DNA is TGCAGCGTTGCTATTGGCGGAGCAACGGATACGCAGTATTTT. Translated, it gives CSVAIGGATDTQYF.

The CDR3 DNA reads TGCGCCAGCAGCAGACAGGTGATGAACACTGAAGCTTTCTTT. It yields the protein CASSRQVMNTEAFF. This rearrangement joins TRBV5-1 to TRBJ1-1, with D perhaps matching TRBD1 (6 bases). The CDR3 covers 14 residues. V lost 4 bases and J lost 0, with 10 bases in between. Germline V gene data show CDR1 as SGHRS and CDR2 as YFSETQ. The variable domain in full, completed from reference TRBV5-1 and TRBJ1-1, reads KAGVTQTPRYLIKTRGQQVTLSCSPISGHRSVSWYQQTPGQGLQFLFEYFSETQRNKGNFPGRFSGRQFSNSRSEMNVSTLELGDSALYLCASSRQVMNTEAFFGQGTRLTVV.

The chain has TRBV7-9 and TRBJ2-3; D gene uncertain. V was clipped by 1 base and J by 4 bases, with 12 bases between them. This CDR3 has 15 residues. Germline CDR1 is SEHNR and CDR2 is FQNEAQ (reference sequence). This CDR3 reads CASSLGVRGADTQYF. Written as DNA, the CDR3 is TGTGCCAGCAGCTTAGGGGTCCGCGGCGCAGATACGCAGTATTTT.

The gene calls are TRBV19 and TRBJ1-1; no definite D call. The germline V and J ends were trimmed by 7 bases and 4 bases, with 16 bases remaining between them. This CDR3 has 14 amino acids. Germline loops: CDR1 LNHDA, CDR2 SQIVND (reference sequence). CDR3: CASTPPGWGTEAFF. The CDR3 DNA sequence: TGTGCCAGTACCCCGCCGGGGTGGGGCACTGAAGCTTTCTTT.

The CDR3, as DNA: TGTGCCAGCAGCTTACGCGGCGGGAAGGGTACAGATACGCAGTATTTT. Protein: CASSLRGGKGTDTQYF. J is TRBJ2-3 and V is TRBV7-9, with D possibly being TRBD2 (6 bases). The CDR3 runs to 16 residues. From germline, CDR1 is SEHNR and CDR2 FQNEAQ (reference sequence). The V and J ends lost 2 bases and 3 bases respectively, with 15 bases between them.

The chain couples TRBV30 to TRBJ1-1; D is undetermined. V lost 0 bases and J lost 11, with 10 bases in between. The CDR3 contains 11 residues. From germline, CDR1 is GTSNPN and CDR2 SVGIG (reference sequence). The CDR3 region is CAWSVRLVAFF. The CDR3 coding sequence is TGTGCCTGGAGTGTACGGTTAGTGGCTTTCTTT. The entire variable domain, with the rest obtained from reference TRBV30 and TRBJ1-1, is as follows: SQTIHQWPATLVQPVGSPLSLECTVEGTSNPNLYWYRQAAGRGLQLLFYSVGIGQISSEVPQNLSASRPQDRQFILSSKKLLLSDSGFYLCAWSVRLVAFFGQGTRLTVV.

The chain joins TRBV19 to TRBJ1-5; D is perhaps TRBD1 (5 bases). CDR1 and CDR2 from the germline V gene are LNHDA and SQIVND (reference sequence). Trimming cost V 7 bases and J 4 bases, with 14 bases left between them. The CDR3 covers 14 residues. This CDR3 reads CASTDRRGNQPQHF. The CDR3 coding sequence is TGTGCCAGTACCGATAGGCGGGGGAATCAGCCCCAGCATTTT.